The clone carrying this TCR beta chain has a count of ten or more. Its target is unknown. Per germline, CDR1 LNHNV and CDR2 YYDKDF (reference sequence). The ends lost 5 bases at V and 8 bases at J; junction bases unmatched: 14. This CDR3 has 15 residues. The data belong to a study of metastatic and nonmetastatic thyroid tumors. The wider study: Malignant and benign thyroid patients had repertoires compared in peripheral blood and tumor or nodule tissue. Findings and limits, study-wide: When malignant thyroid tumors were compared with benign nodules, TCR beta diversity was reportedly significantly higher in the malignant tumors. This held in both blood and tumor samples.

Original processing methods: For papillary thyroid cancer, a distant-metastasis classifier was constructed from CDR3 differences observed across clinicopathological groups. With MiXCR, TCRdb called clones anew from the PCR reads. The V and J calls follow TCRdb's processing rather than the paper's. The table shows 20,000 to 25,000 clones, with just over 14% occurring only once. Thyroid surgery had not been preceded by any treatment in any patient. The source of this sequence is a female donor with papillary thyroid cancer or a benign thyroid nodule (not recorded which). Some clones in this sample may be carry-over from other donors' samples. The source material was tumor tissue. The chain recombines TRBV15 with TRBJ1-2; 7 nucleotides match TRBD1. This CDR3 reads CATSPTPDRAEGYTF. In DNA form, the CDR3 reads TGTGCCACCAGCCCCACGCCTGACAGGGCTGAGGGCTACACCTTC.